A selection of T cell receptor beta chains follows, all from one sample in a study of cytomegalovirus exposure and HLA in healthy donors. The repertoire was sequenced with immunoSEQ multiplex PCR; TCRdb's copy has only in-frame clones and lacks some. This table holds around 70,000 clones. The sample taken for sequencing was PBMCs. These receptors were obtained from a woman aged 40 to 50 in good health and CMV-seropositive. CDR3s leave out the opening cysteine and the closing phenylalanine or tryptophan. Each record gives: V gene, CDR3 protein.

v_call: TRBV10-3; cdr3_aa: AIKAGGNQPQH
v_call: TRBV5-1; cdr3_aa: ASSSGQIVYT
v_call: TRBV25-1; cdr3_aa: ASTRRGWSEQY
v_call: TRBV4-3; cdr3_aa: ASSRDRGLGNTIY
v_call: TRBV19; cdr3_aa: ASSPRGLERDGELF
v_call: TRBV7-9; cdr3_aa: ASSTTGGGYT
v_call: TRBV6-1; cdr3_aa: ASRAVYEQY
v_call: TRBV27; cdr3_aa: ASSFSRQINTEAF
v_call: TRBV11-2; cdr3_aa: ASSLSRRGPPYEQY
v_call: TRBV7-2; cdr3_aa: ASSLGTPDEQF
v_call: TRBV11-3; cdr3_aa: ASSLGRGSEAF
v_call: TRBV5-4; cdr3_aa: ASSSRGGYEQY
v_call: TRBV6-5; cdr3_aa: ASSYAGDRETQY
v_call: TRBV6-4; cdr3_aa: ASSAQGSGYGYT
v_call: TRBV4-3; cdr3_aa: ASSQDRASGGFVDEQF
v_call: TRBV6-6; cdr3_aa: ASSTNRDHYGYT
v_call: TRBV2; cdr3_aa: ATGGGLAGALNEQF
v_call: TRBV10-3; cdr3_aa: AISEGTGLNTGELF
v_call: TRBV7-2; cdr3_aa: ASSLMAIAGGKETQY
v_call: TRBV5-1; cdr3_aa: ASSFTTAGEFAPLH
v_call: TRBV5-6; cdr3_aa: ASSFSGVLDRHQPQH
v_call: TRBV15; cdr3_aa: ATRPGGSYEQY
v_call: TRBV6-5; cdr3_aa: ASGQRKETQY
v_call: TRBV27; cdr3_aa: ASSLTSREVEYQPQH
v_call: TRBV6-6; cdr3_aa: ASSRGRWTGGYEQY
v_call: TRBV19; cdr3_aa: ASSMSGQGFLNTEAF
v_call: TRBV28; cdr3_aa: ASSLWASGRQETQY
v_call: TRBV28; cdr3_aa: ASSLIRSDQPQH